The 10 T cell receptor beta chains below come from one sample, sequenced in a study of T cell responses to AZD1222 COVID-19 vaccine. Profiling relied on immunoSEQ multiplex PCR, and the TCRdb table lists in-frame clones only, not all of them. The profile shows tens of thousands of clones, over 75% of them singletons. The sequencing used peripheral blood, collected 28 days after the second AZD1222 dose. The source is an adult who received the AZD1222 COVID-19 vaccine.

The chain carries TRBV11-3 and TRBJ1-1, with D perhaps matching TRBD1 (5 bases). V was cut by 1 base and J by 7 bases, with 10 bases left in between. CDR1 SGHNT and CDR2 YENEEA come from the germline V gene. The CDR3 has 13 amino acids. The CDR3 is CASSLGYGGEAFF. The CDR3 bases are TGTGCCAGCAGCTTAGGTTATGGGGGTGAAGCTTTCTTT.

The V and J genes are TRBV3-1 (or the pseudogene TRBV3-2) and TRBJ1-2; D remains ambiguous. V lost 0 bases, J lost 8 bases, and 7 bases lay in between. Germline CDR1 is LGHDT and CDR2 is YNNKEL (reference sequence). The CDR3 sequence is 12 residues long. The DNA for the CDR3 is TGTGCCAGCAGCCAAGACGGAATCGGCTACACCTTC. It is translated as CASSQDGIGYTF.

The V and J genes are TRBV6-5 and TRBJ2-7; 10 positions agree with TRBD1. The CDR3 extends over 14 amino acids. Germline CDR1 reads MNHEY; CDR2 reads SVGAGI. V shed 5 bases and J 3 bases; nucleotides not matched to a gene: 4. CDR3 sequence reads: CASSLTGGGYEQYF. In nucleotides, the CDR3 is TGTGCCAGCAGTCTGACAGGGGGCGGCTACGAGCAGTACTTC.

The chain employs TRBV9 and TRBJ2-3; TRBD2 agrees at 8 bases. Germline V CDR1 and CDR2: SGDLS, YYNGEE. The CDR3 extends over 16 amino acids. Germline trimming cut 4 bases from V and 0 bases from J; bases unmatched to any gene: 7. The CDR3 protein is CASSPTGGFSTDTQYF. The CDR3, as DNA: TGTGCCAGCAGCCCAACGGGGGGGTTTAGCACAGATACGCAGTATTTT. The full variable domain, its missing parts supplied by reference TRBV9 and TRBJ2-3, is DSGVTQTPKHLITATGQRVTLRCSPRSGDLSVYWYQQSLDQGLQFLIQYYNGEERAKGNILERFSAQQFPDLHSELNLSSLELGDSALYFCASSPTGGFSTDTQYFGPGTRLTVL.

The chain joins TRBV6-1 to TRBJ2-7; D is undetermined. The ends were cut back, 2 bases at V and 2 bases at J, with 13 bases in the middle. Germline V CDR1 and CDR2: MNHNS, SASEGT. The CDR3 has 15 residues. The DNA of the CDR3 is TGTGCCAGCAGTGAATTCTCCCGCACCACCTACGAGCAGTACTTC. Translation gives CASSEFSRTTYEQYF.

The CDR3 loop reads CASSSKTGRAAKNIQYF. CDR3 sequence (DNA): TGTGCCAGCAGCAGCAAGACAGGGAGGGCGGCCAAAAACATTCAGTACTTC. J is TRBJ2-4 and V is TRBV21-1. TRBV21-1 counts as a pseudogene. There are 17 residues in the CDR3.

This chain uses TRBV6-5 with TRBJ1-2, with a weak D call TRBD1 (5 bases). The V end was cut by 8 bases, the J end by 4 bases, with 8 bases between. Germline CDR1 MNHEY, CDR2 SVGAGI. The length of the CDR3 is 11 residues. The chain's CDR3 is CASSTGYGYTF. The CDR3 DNA reads TGTGCCAGCTCTACAGGCTATGGCTACACCTTC.

This chain uses TRBV3-1 (or the pseudogene TRBV3-2) with TRBJ2-1, with D hard to call. Germline loops: CDR1 LGHDT, CDR2 YNNKEL (reference sequence). V lost 4 bases, J lost 6 bases, and 16 bases lay in between. This CDR3 comprises 15 residues. This chain's CDR3 is CASSPALLQGNEQFF. As DNA, the CDR3 is TGTGCCAGCAGCCCCGCCCTACTGCAAGGCAATGAGCAGTTCTTC.

This chain uses TRBV11-1 with TRBJ1-6; D might be TRBD1 (5 bases). Between the trimmed V and J ends, which lost 3 bases and 13 bases, there was a span of 13 bases. Germline V gives CDR1 SGHAT, CDR2 FQDESV (reference sequence). The CDR3 is made up of 13 amino acids. CDR3 nucleotide sequence: TGTGCCAGCAGCTTGGGACTGCTCCCTCCCCTCCACTTT. Its translation is CASSLGLLPPLHF. Using reference TRBV11-1 and TRBJ1-6 for the parts outside the CDR3, the full variable domain is EAEVAQSPRYKITEKSQAVAFWCDPISGHATLYWYRQILGQGPELLVQFQDESVVDDSQLPKDRFSAERLKGVDSTLKIQPAELGDSAMYLCASSLGLLPPLHFGNGTRLTVT.

This clone was seen a few times. The genes are TRBV10-3 and TRBJ1-1; weak D call: TRBD1 (5 bases). This CDR3 contains 14 residues. Germline-derived CDR1 and CDR2 are ENHRY and SYGVKD. V was shortened by 2 bases and J by 1 base, with 8 bases between the two germline ends. The CDR3 bases are TGTGCCATCAGTGAGGGGACTGCGAACACTGAAGCTTTCTTT. Translated, it gives CAISEGTANTEAFF.